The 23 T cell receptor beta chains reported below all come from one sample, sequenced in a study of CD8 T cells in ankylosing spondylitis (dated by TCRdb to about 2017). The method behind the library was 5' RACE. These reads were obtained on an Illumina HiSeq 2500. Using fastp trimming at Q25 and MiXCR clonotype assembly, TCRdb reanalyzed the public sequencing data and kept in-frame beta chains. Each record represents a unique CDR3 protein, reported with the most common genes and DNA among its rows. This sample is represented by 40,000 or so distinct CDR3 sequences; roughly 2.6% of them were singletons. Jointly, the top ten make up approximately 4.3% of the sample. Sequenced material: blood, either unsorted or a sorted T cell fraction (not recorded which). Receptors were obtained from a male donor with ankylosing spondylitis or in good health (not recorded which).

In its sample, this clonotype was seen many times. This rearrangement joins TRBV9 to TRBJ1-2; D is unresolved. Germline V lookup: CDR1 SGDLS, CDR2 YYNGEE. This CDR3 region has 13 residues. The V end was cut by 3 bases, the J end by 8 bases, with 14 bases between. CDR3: CASSGISMSGYTF. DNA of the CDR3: TGTGCCAGCAGCGGAATCAGTATGTCAGGCTACACCTTC.

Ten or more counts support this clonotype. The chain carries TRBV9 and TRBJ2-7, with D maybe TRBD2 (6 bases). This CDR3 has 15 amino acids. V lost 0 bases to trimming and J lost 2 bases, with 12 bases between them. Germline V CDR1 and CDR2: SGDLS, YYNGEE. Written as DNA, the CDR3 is TGTGCCAGCAGCGTAGGTTTAGCGGAAACCTACGAGCAGTACTTC. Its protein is CASSVGLAETYEQYF.

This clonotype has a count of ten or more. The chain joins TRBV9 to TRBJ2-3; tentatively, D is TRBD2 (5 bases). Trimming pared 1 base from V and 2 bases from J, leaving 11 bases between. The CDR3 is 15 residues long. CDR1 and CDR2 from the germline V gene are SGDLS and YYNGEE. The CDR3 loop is CASSVLSGYTDTQYF. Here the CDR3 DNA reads TGTGCCAGCAGCGTACTCTCGGGATACACAGATACGCAGTATTTT.

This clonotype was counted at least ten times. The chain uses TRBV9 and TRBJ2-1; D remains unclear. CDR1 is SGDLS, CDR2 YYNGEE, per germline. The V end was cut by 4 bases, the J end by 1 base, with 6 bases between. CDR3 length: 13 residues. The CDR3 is CASSTLSYNEQFF. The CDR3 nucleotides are TGTGCCAGCAGCACCCTTTCCTACAATGAGCAGTTCTTC. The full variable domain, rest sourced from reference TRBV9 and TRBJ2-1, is DSGVTQTPKHLITATGQRVTLRCSPRSGDLSVYWYQQSLDQGLQFLIQYYNGEERAKGNILERFSAQQFPDLHSELNLSSLELGDSALYFCASSTLSYNEQFFGPGTRLTVL.

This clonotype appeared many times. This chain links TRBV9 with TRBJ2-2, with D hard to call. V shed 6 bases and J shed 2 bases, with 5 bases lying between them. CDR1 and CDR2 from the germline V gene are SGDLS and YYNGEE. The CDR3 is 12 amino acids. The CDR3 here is CASNLNTGELFF. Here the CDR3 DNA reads TGTGCCAGCAACCTTAACACCGGGGAGCTGTTTTTT.

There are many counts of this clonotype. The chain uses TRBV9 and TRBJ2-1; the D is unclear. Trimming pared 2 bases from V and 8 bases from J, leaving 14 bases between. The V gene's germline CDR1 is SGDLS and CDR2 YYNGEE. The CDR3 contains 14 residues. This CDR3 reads CASSVSAFIHEQFF. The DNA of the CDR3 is TGTGCCAGCAGCGTGTCAGCGTTTATCCATGAGCAGTTCTTC. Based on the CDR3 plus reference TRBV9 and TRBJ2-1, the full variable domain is DSGVTQTPKHLITATGQRVTLRCSPRSGDLSVYWYQQSLDQGLQFLIQYYNGEERAKGNILERFSAQQFPDLHSELNLSSLELGDSALYFCASSVSAFIHEQFFGPGTRLTVL.

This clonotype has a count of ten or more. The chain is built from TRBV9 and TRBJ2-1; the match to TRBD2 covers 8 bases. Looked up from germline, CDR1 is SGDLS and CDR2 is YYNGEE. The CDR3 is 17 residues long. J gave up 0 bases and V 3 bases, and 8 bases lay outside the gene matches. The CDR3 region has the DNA TGTGCCAGCAGCGACGTACTAGCGGCGAACTCCTACAATGAGCAGTTCTTC. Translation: CASSDVLAANSYNEQFF. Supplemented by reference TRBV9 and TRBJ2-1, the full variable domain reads DSGVTQTPKHLITATGQRVTLRCSPRSGDLSVYWYQQSLDQGLQFLIQYYNGEERAKGNILERFSAQQFPDLHSELNLSSLELGDSALYFCASSDVLAANSYNEQFFGPGTRLTVL.

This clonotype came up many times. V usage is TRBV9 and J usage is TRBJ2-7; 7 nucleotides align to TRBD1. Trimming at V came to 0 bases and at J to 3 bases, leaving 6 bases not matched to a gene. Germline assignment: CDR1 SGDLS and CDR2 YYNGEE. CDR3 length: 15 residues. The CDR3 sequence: CASSVGWTGSYEQYF. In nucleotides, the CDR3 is TGTGCCAGCAGCGTAGGCTGGACAGGAAGCTACGAGCAGTACTTC.

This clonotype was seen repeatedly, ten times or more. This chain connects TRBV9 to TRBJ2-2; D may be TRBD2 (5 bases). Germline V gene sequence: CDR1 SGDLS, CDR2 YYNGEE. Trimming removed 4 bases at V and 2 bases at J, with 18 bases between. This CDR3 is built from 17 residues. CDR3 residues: CASSSGSGARNTGELFF. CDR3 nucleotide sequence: TGTGCCAGCAGCTCGGGATCGGGCGCGAGAAACACCGGGGAGCTGTTTTTT.

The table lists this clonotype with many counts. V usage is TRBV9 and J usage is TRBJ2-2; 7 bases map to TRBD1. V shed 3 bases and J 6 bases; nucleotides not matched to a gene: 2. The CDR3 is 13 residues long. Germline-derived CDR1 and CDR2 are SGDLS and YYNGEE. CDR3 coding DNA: TGTGCCAGCAGCGCCGGGACAGCCGGGGAGCTGTTTTTT. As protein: CASSAGTAGELFF.

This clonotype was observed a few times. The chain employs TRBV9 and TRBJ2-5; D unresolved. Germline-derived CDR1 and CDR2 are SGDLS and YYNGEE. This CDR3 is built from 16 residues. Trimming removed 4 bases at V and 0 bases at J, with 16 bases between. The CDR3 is CASSQLISGHQETQYF. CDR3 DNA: TGTGCCAGCAGCCAACTCATTTCCGGGCACCAAGAGACCCAGTACTTC.

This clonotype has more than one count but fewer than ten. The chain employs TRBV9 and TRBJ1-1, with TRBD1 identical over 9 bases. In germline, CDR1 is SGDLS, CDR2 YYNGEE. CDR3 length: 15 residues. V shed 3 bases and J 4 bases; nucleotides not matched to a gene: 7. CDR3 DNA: TGTGCCAGCAGCGGTGGGACAGGGCTGGTCACTGAAGCTTTCTTT. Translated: CASSGGTGLVTEAFF.

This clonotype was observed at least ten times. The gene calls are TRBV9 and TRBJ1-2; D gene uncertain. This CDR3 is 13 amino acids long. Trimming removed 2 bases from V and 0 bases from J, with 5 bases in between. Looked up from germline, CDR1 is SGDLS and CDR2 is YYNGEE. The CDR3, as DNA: TGTGCCAGCAGCGTGGGGACTAACTATGGCTACACCTTC. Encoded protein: CASSVGTNYGYTF.

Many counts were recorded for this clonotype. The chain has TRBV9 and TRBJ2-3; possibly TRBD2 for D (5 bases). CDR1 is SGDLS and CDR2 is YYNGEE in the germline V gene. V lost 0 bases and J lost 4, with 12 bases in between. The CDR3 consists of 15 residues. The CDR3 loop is CASSVGDSVADTQYF. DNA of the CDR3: TGTGCCAGCAGCGTAGGTGATAGCGTAGCAGATACGCAGTATTTT.

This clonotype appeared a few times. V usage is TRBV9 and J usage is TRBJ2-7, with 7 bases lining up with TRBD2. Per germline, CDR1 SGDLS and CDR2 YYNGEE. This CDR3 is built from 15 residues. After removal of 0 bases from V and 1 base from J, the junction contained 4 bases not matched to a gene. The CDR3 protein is CASSVGGGGSYEQYF. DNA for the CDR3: TGTGCCAGCAGCGTAGGGGGCGGGGGATCCTACGAGCAGTACTTC.

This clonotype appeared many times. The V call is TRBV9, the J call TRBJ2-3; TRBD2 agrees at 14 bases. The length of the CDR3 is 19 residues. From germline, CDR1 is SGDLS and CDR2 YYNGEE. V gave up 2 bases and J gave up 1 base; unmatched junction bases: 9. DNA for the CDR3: TGTGCCAGCAGCGTCCAGACCGGGACTAGCGGGAGAGGCACAGATACGCAGTATTTT. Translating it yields CASSVQTGTSGRGTDTQYF. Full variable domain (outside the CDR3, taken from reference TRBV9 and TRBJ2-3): DSGVTQTPKHLITATGQRVTLRCSPRSGDLSVYWYQQSLDQGLQFLIQYYNGEERAKGNILERFSAQQFPDLHSELNLSSLELGDSALYFCASSVQTGTSGRGTDTQYFGPGTRLTVL.

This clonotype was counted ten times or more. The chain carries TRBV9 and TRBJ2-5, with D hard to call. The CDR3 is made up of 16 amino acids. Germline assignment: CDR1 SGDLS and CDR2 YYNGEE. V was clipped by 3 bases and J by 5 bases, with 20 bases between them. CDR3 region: CASSAGLGTVRETQYF. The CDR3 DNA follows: TGTGCCAGCAGCGCCGGTCTTGGAACAGTCAGGGAGACCCAGTACTTC.

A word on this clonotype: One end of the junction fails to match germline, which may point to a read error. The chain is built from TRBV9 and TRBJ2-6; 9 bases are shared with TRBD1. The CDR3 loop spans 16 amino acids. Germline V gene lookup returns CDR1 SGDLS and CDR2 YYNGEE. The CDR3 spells CASSETGGSGGNVLTF. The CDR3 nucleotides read TGTGCCAGCAGCGAAACAGGGGGCTCTGGGGGCAACGTCCTGACTTTC.

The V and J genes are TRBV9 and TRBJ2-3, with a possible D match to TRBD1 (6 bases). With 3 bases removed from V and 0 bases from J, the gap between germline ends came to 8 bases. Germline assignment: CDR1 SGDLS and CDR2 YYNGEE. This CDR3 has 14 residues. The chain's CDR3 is CASSGQDSTDTQYF. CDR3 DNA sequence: TGTGCCAGCAGCGGACAGGATAGCACAGATACGCAGTATTTT.

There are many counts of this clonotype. The DNA for the CDR3 is TGTGCCAGCAGCGCCCGGGGCGGCAGGGATTTAGGCGAGCAGTACTTC. The encoded protein is CASSARGGRDLGEQYF. The chain couples TRBV9 to TRBJ2-7, with D perhaps given as TRBD1 or TRBD2 (5 bases each). Between the trimmed V and J ends, which lost 3 bases and 6 bases, there was a span of 22 bases. The CDR3 length is 16 residues. Germline loops: CDR1 SGDLS, CDR2 YYNGEE.

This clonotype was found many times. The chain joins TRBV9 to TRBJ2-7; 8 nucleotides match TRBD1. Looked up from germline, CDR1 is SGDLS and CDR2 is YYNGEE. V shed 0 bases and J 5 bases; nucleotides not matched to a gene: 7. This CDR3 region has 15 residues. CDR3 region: CASSVGQGTLNEQYF. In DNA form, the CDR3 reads TGTGCCAGCAGCGTAGGACAGGGGACGCTCAACGAGCAGTACTTC.

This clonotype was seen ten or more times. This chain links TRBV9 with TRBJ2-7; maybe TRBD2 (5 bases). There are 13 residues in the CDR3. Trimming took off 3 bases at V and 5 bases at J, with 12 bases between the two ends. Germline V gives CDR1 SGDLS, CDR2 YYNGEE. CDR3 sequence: CASSAPSSNEQYF. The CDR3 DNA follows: TGTGCCAGCAGCGCCCCTTCTAGCAACGAGCAGTACTTC.

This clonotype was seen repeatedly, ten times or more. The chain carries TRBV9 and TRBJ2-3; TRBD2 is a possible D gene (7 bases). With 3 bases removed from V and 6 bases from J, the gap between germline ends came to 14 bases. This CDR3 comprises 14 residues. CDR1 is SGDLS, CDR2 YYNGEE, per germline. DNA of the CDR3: TGTGCCAGCAGCGAGGGGGGGGGCAGGGATACGCAGTATTTT. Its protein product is CASSEGGGRDTQYF.